These T cell receptor beta chains were read from a single sample in a study of CD8+CD57+ T cells in acquired aplastic anemia. From the reads, TCRdb called clonotypes with MiXCR, one entry per CDR3 protein. The profile shows approximately 160,000 distinct CDR3 sequences, about half of them singletons. The specimen was sorted CD4+, CD8+, or CD8+CD57+ T cells (not recorded which) from PBMCs. These receptors were collected from a human donor with aplastic anemia. Each CDR3 is given with its conserved first and last residue. D genes are given only for firm matches. The size of a clone is reported for some rows only, either as once, few or many, or as a class for expanded clones.

v_gene	j_gene	abundance	d_gene	CDR3nt	CDR3aa
TRBV20-1	TRBJ1-4	many	NA	TGCAGTGCTAGAGATCCGGGGCGCAAAAAACTGTTTTTT	CSARDPGRKKLFF
TRBV5-1	TRBJ2-3	NA	NA	TGCGCCAGCAGCTTGGTCGACGGGAGCACAGATACGCAGTATTTT	CASSLVDGSTDTQYF
TRBV25-1	TRBJ2-5	NA	NA	TGTGCCAGCAGTGAAAAATTCGCCCAAGAGACCCAGTACTTC	CASSEKFAQETQYF
TRBV18	TRBJ1-2	few	NA	TGTGCCAGCTCACCGACCGTGGGGCCGTATGGCTACACCTTC	CASSPTVGPYGYTF
TRBV7-3	TRBJ2-5	NA	NA	TGTGCCAGCAGCTTAGACGTAGAGACCCAGTACTTC	CASSLDVETQYF
TRBV20-1	TRBJ1-4	many	NA	TGCAGTGCTAGACAGGGCGTTAATGAAAAACTGTTTTTT	CSARQGVNEKLFF
TRBV9	TRBJ1-2	NA	NA	TGTGCCAGCAGCGCCCGGAAGGGGGGGACACGTTATGGCTACACCTTC	CASSARKGGTRYGYTF
TRBV29-1	TRBJ1-6	NA	TRBD1	TGCAGCGTTGAAGCTCTCGGACAGGGCGGCTCACCCCTCCACTTT	CSVEALGQGGSPLHF
TRBV6-2/TRBV6-3	TRBJ1-4	NA	NA	TGTGCCAGCAGCTCTCGACATCAGTTTAATGAAAAACTGTTTTTT	CASSSRHQFNEKLFF
TRBV6-5	TRBJ2-7	many	TRBD1	TGTGCCAGCAGTTACGGGACAGGGTTCTACGAGCAGTACTTC	CASSYGTGFYEQYF
TRBV11-3	TRBJ1-2	many	NA	TGTGCCAGCAGCTTAGAAGGAAACTTTTGGCGTGGCTACACCTTC	CASSLEGNFWRGYTF
TRBV6-4	TRBJ2-1	many	NA	TGTGCCAGCGGGGATCGAAATGAGCAGTTCTTC	CASGDRNEQFF